The T cell receptor (beta chain) described here comes from a study of CD8+CD57+ T cells in acquired aplastic anemia (dated by TCRdb to the late 2010s). Regarding the study in general: On average, sorted CD4+ and CD8+ cells yielded around 3.1 ug of extracted DNA, with a range of roughly 0.19 to 27.4 ug.

TCR repertoires of sorted CD4+ and CD8+ blood T cells from severe aplastic anemia patients and healthy subjects were deep-sequenced in the study. Ficoll-Paque density gradient centrifugation was used to isolate peripheral blood mononuclear cells. Before DNA extraction, CD4+ and CD8+ T cells were sorted with FACS or magnetic beads. Findings and caveats that apply to the study as a whole: Between patients and healthy controls, no significant difference in CD8+ Simpson's diversity was found (P=0.060). Around 27 CD8+ CDR3 sequences were found to be shared between patients and controls, but these sequences appeared to be highly expressed in patients and within the immunodominant clones of the patients.

Profiling of TCR beta VDJ combinations and CDR3 sequences used genomic DNA as the template. An Illumina HiSeq 2000 was the platform used for TCR repertoire sequencing. As for the authors' bioinformatics: Repertoires were assessed using TRBV/TRBJ rearrangement plots, CDR3 size and DJ length profiles, and Simpson's diversity index. Whichever DNA sequence was most abundant in the deep sequencing data was defined as the immunodominant clone. CDR3 amino acid sequences were screened for sharing across subjects and were compared with published repertoires and the VDJdb database. The public reads were run again by TCRdb, first through fastp at Q25 and then through MiXCR, and only productive beta chains were kept. One record per CDR3 amino acid sequence lists the most common genes and DNA. The V and J calls shown here were made by TCRdb, not taken from the authors' results. This sample holds 150,000 to 200,000 distinct CDR3 sequences; 64% were observed only once. The ten largest clones capture under 60% of the sample.

As encoded in the germline V gene, CDR1 is SGHTA while CDR2 is FQGNSA. Trimming removed 5 bases from V and 4 bases from J; the gene matches leave 8 bases unexplained. The CDR3 runs 15 amino acids, cysteine and phenylalanine included. CDR3 DNA only is kept here, 45 bases in frame from base 1. Regarding this clonotype: Its antigen is not yet known. Base-call qualities are not available, and no considerably larger clone is one nucleotide away.

This sequence originates from a human donor with severe aplastic anemia or a healthy control (not recorded which). The sample consisted of sorted CD4+, CD8+, or CD8+CD57+ T cells (not recorded which) from PBMCs. The rearrangement combines TRBV7-2 with TRBJ2-3, with 8 bases in between that match TRBD1. Here is the DNA: TGTGCCAGCAGCCCCGGGACAGGTCTACCAGATACGCAGTATTTT. This yields the protein CASSPGTGLPDTQYF.